This is a list of T cell receptor beta chains from one sample in a study of blood T cell repertoires in COVID-19. Data came from immunoSEQ multiplex PCR; TCRdb stores just in-frame clones and leaves some out. The table records over 300,000 clones, 70% to 90% of them present only once. The sequenced sample consisted of PBMCs or T cells enriched from blood (not recorded which). These receptors originate from a man aged 25-45 years who had recovered from COVID-19. The CDR3 runs from the conserved cysteine through the conserved F or W. The order of the fields is CDR3 DNA, CDR3 protein, D gene, J gene, clone size, V gene. The D gene is left open where the match is weak. Size tells how often a clone was seen (once, few, many) or the class of an expanded clone, and some rows leave it out.

DNA: TGTGCCAGCAGCTATGGACAGATGAACACTGAAGCTTTCTTT; CDR3: CASSYGQMNTEAFF; D: .; J: TRBJ1-1; size: .; V: TRBV13
DNA: TGTGCCAGCAGCGCGTTTAGTGAAGCTTTCTTT; CDR3: CASSAFSEAFF; D: .; J: TRBJ1-1; size: .; V: TRBV7-9
DNA: TGTGCCAGCAGTGCGGGGGCGGTCGGGGAGCTGTTTTTT; CDR3: CASSAGAVGELFF; D: .; J: TRBJ2-2; size: .; V: TRBV6-6
DNA: TGTGCCAGCAGCGTGACAGGGAACACCGGGGAGCTGTTTTTT; CDR3: CASSVTGNTGELFF; D: .; J: TRBJ2-2; size: few; V: TRBV9
DNA: TGTGCCAGCAGCACAGGGAGGGGTTGGGAAAAACTGTTTTTT; CDR3: CASSTGRGWEKLFF; D: .; J: TRBJ1-4; size: .; V: TRBV6-5
DNA: TGTGCCAGTAGTATCGGGGACAGTCATAATTCACCCCTCCACTTT; CDR3: CASSIGDSHNSPLHF; D: TRBD1; J: TRBJ1-6; size: .; V: TRBV19
DNA: TGTGCCAGCAGTGAAGGACAGTCCCTCCACTTT; CDR3: CASSEGQSLHF; D: .; J: TRBJ1-6; size: .; V: TRBV2
DNA: TGTGCCAGCAGATTGACGGGACAGGGGAACACTGAAGCTTTCTTT; CDR3: CASRLTGQGNTEAFF; D: TRBD1; J: TRBJ1-1; size: .; V: TRBV27
DNA: TGTGCCAGCAGCTTGGCCCTGGGACAGGGGGCAACTAATGAAAAACTGTTTTTT; CDR3: CASSLALGQGATNEKLFF; D: TRBD1; J: TRBJ1-4; size: .; V: TRBV5-4
DNA: TGTGCCAGCAATAAAGGGGCAGGAGATACGCAGTATTTT; CDR3: CASNKGAGDTQYF; D: .; J: TRBJ2-3; size: .; V: TRBV14
DNA: TGTGCCAGTAGTATCGAAGGCGTCGACGGGACAGGGGTAAATCAGCCCCAGCATTTT; CDR3: CASSIEGVDGTGVNQPQHF; D: TRBD1; J: TRBJ1-5; size: few; V: TRBV19
DNA: TGTGCCAGCAGTTCGCCCGGGACAGGGAGCTACGAGCAGTACTTC; CDR3: CASSSPGTGSYEQYF; D: TRBD1; J: TRBJ2-7; size: .; V: TRBV27
DNA: TGTGCCACCAGTGATAATCTAGCGGGGGCGTGGGATACGCAGTATTTT; CDR3: CATSDNLAGAWDTQYF; D: TRBD2; J: TRBJ2-3; size: .; V: TRBV24-1
DNA: TGTGCCAGCAGTGACCCACAGGGAAGGAATGAAAAACTGTTTTTT; CDR3: CASSDPQGRNEKLFF; D: .; J: TRBJ1-4; size: .; V: TRBV6-1
DNA: TGTGCCAGCAGCTTACAAACTGGTTCCGGGGAGCTGTTTTTT; CDR3: CASSLQTGSGELFF; D: .; J: TRBJ2-2; size: few; V: TRBV7-3
DNA: TGTGCCAGCAGCTTAAGGACAGGCGACTACGAGCAGTACTTC; CDR3: CASSLRTGDYEQYF; D: TRBD1; J: TRBJ2-7; size: .; V: TRBV11-3
DNA: TGCGCCAGCAGCTGGGGCCAGAACACCGGGGAGCTGTTTTTT; CDR3: CASSWGQNTGELFF; D: .; J: TRBJ2-2; size: .; V: TRBV5-1
DNA: TGTGCCAGTAGCCGGGACAGGTACTCTGAAGCTTTCTTT; CDR3: CASSRDRYSEAFF; D: TRBD1; J: TRBJ1-1; size: .; V: TRBV19
DNA: TGTGCCAGCAGTTACTGGGGACAGGGGATGGGTGGCTACACCTTC; CDR3: CASSYWGQGMGGYTF; D: TRBD1; J: TRBJ1-2; size: .; V: TRBV6-5
DNA: TGCAGCGTTGATGGGGCCGCCCACGAGCAGTACTTC; CDR3: CSVDGAAHEQYF; D: .; J: TRBJ2-7; size: .; V: TRBV29-1
DNA: TGTGCCAGCAGCCCCGGACAGGGCCCCTCCTATAATTCACCCCTCCACTTT; CDR3: CASSPGQGPSYNSPLHF; D: TRBD1; J: TRBJ1-6; size: .; V: TRBV5-4
DNA: TGTGCCAGCAGCGCCTACTCCGGGACAGGGGGCCCTAACTATGGCTACACCTTC; CDR3: CASSAYSGTGGPNYGYTF; D: TRBD1; J: TRBJ1-2; size: .; V: TRBV9
DNA: TGCGCCAGCAGCTTGGTTGGGGAGGGTGAGCAGTTCTTC; CDR3: CASSLVGEGEQFF; D: TRBD2; J: TRBJ2-1; size: .; V: TRBV5-1
DNA: TGCGCCAGCAGTGGCGGGAGGGGGCCTACTGAAGCTTTCTTT; CDR3: CASSGGRGPTEAFF; D: TRBD1; J: TRBJ1-1; size: once; V: TRBV10-2
DNA: TGTGCCAGTACTTCAGACAGTTGGAACACTGAAGCTTTCTTT; CDR3: CASTSDSWNTEAFF; D: .; J: TRBJ1-1; size: .; V: TRBV19
DNA: TGTGCCAGCAGTCCAGGGCTGTTCACCTACAATGAGCAGTTCTTC; CDR3: CASSPGLFTYNEQFF; D: .; J: TRBJ2-1; size: .; V: TRBV6-4
DNA: TGTGCCAGCAGCTTAGTAGGCAGGGTGACAGCTTTCTTT; CDR3: CASSLVGRVTAFF; D: .; J: TRBJ1-1; size: .; V: TRBV7-9
DNA: TGTGCCAGCAGTTACTCGATGCCGGATTCACCCCTCCACTTT; CDR3: CASSYSMPDSPLHF; D: .; J: TRBJ1-6; size: .; V: TRBV6-5
DNA: TGCGCCAGCAGCTTGGTCCCCCTAGCGGGGGGGACCGGGACCCAGTACTTC; CDR3: CASSLVPLAGGTGTQYF; D: TRBD2; J: TRBJ2-5; size: .; V: TRBV5-1
DNA: TGCGCCAGCAGCCAACGACCTGGGACTAGCGCAGATACGCAGTATTTT; CDR3: CASSQRPGTSADTQYF; D: TRBD2; J: TRBJ2-3; size: .; V: TRBV4-3
DNA: TGTGCCAGCAGCTCCGGCGCCCCTAGCGGGGGAGGGGAGACCCAGTACTTC; CDR3: CASSSGAPSGGGETQYF; D: TRBD2; J: TRBJ2-5; size: .; V: TRBV7-8
DNA: TGTGCCATCAGTGAGGACAGGAACTATGGCTACACCTTC; CDR3: CAISEDRNYGYTF; D: .; J: TRBJ1-2; size: .; V: TRBV10-3
DNA: TGTGCCAGCAGCTTGGAGGGGGCGCAAGATACGCAGTATTTT; CDR3: CASSLEGAQDTQYF; D: TRBD1; J: TRBJ2-3; size: .; V: TRBV5-4
DNA: TGTGCCAGCAGTTTGACAGGGCGCACTGAAGCTTTCTTT; CDR3: CASSLTGRTEAFF; D: TRBD1; J: TRBJ1-1; size: .; V: TRBV27
DNA: TGTGCCAGCAGCTCACCGGGAGTATACGAGCAGTACTTC; CDR3: CASSSPGVYEQYF; D: .; J: TRBJ2-7; size: .; V: TRBV7-8
DNA: TGCGCCAGCAGCCAAGCTACAGGGAGTAAGCCCCAGCATTTT; CDR3: CASSQATGSKPQHF; D: .; J: TRBJ1-5; size: .; V: TRBV4-3
DNA: TGTGCCAGCAACGAAATAAACCACAGGGTCCGGGGTGGCTACACCTTC; CDR3: CASNEINHRVRGGYTF; D: .; J: TRBJ1-2; size: .; V: TRBV9
DNA: TGTGCCAGCTCAAGCCAAGGGGAGGTTCAGGGCAATCAGCCCCAGCATTTT; CDR3: CASSSQGEVQGNQPQHF; D: .; J: TRBJ1-5; size: few; V: TRBV18
DNA: TGTGCCAGCAGCACTCTACTAAATGAGCAGTTCTTC; CDR3: CASSTLLNEQFF; D: .; J: TRBJ2-1; size: .; V: TRBV6-5
DNA: TGTGCCAGCAGTTGGGGACTAAACTACGAGCAGTACTTC; CDR3: CASSWGLNYEQYF; D: TRBD2; J: TRBJ2-7; size: .; V: TRBV6-2/TRBV6-3